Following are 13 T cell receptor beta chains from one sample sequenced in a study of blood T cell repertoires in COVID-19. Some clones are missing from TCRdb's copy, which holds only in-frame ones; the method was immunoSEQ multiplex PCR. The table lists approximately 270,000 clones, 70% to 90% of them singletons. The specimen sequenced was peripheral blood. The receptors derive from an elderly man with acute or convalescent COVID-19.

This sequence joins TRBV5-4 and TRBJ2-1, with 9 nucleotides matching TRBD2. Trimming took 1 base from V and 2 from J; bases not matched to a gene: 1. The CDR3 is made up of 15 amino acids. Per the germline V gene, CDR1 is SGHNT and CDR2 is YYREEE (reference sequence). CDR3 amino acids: CASSLSSGTYNEQFF. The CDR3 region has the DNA TGTGCCAGCAGCTTGTCTAGCGGGACCTACAATGAGCAGTTCTTC. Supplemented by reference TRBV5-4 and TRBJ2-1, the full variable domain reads ETGVTQSPTHLIKTRGQQVTLRCSSQSGHNTVSWYQQALGQGPQFIFQYYREEENGRGNFPPRFSGLQFPNYSSELNVNALELDDSALYLCASSLSSGTYNEQFFGPGTRLTVL.

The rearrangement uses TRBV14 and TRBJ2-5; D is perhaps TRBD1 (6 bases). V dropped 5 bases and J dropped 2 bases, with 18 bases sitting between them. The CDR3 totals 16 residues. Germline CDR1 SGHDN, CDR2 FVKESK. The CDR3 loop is CASSSPHRVGQETQYF. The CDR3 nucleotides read TGTGCCAGCAGCTCCCCCCACAGGGTTGGACAAGAGACCCAGTACTTC.

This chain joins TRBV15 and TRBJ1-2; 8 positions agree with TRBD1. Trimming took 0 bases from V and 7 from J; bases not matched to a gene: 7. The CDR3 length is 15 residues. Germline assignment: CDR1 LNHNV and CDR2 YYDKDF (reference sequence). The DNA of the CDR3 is TGTGCCACCAGCAGAGATCCAGGGGGCGCGGGTGGCTACACCTTC. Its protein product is CATSRDPGGAGGYTF.

As DNA, the CDR3 is TGTGCCAGCAGCCACGTTCATCCGGACTTACGATTCTCTGGGGCCAACGTCCTGACTTTC. As protein: CASSHVHPDLRFSGANVLTF. The genes are TRBV3-1 (or the pseudogene TRBV3-2) and TRBJ2-6, with D maybe TRBD2 (5 bases). Germline assignment: CDR1 LGHDT and CDR2 YNNKEL (reference sequence). V was clipped by 3 bases and J by 0 bases, with 21 bases between them. The CDR3 extends over 20 amino acids.

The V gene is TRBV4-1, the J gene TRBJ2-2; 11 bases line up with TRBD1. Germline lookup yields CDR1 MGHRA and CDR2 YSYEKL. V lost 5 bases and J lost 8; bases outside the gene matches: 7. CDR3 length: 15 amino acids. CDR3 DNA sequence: TGCGCCAGCAGCAGAGGACAGGGGGCGATGGGGGAGCTGTTTTTT. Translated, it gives CASSRGQGAMGELFF.

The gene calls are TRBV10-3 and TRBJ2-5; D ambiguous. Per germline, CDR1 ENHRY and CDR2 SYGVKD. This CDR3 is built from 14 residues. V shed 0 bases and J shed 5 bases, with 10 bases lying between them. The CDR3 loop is CAISESNSWETQYF. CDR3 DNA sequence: TGTGCCATCAGTGAGTCTAACAGTTGGGAGACCCAGTACTTC.

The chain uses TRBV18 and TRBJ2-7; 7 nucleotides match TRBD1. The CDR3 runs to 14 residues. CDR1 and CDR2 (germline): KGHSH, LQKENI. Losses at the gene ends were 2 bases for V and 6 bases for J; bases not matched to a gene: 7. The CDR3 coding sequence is TGTGCCAGCTCACCAGCCTACACAGGGGCCGAGCAGTACTTC. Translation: CASSPAYTGAEQYF.

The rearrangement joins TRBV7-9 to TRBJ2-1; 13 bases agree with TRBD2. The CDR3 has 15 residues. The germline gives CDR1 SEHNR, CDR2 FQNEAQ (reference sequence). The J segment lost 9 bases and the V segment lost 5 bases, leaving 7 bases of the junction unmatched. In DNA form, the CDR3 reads TGTGCCAGCAGCCAGGCACTAGCGGGAGGGCCTGAGCAGTTCTTC. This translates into CASSQALAGGPEQFF.

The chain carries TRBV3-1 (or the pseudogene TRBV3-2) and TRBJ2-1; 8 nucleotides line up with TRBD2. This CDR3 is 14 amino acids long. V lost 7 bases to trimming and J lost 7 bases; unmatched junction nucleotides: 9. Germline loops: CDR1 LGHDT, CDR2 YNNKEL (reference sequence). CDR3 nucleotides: TGTGCCAGCACCTTTACGACTAGCGCAAATGAGCAGTTCTTC. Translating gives CASTFTTSANEQFF.

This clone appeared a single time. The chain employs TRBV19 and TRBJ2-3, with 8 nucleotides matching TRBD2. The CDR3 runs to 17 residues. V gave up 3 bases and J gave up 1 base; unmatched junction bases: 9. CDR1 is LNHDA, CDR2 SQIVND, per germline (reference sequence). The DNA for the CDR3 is TGTGCCAGTAGTATCAGGGCGGCTAGCGGGCGCACAGATACGCAGTATTTT. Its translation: CASSIRAASGRTDTQYF.

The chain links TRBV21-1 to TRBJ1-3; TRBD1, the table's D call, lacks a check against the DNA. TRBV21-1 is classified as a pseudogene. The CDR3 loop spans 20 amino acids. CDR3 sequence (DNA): TGTGCCAGCAGCAAACCCCAACCGACCGGGACAGGGGTTAATGGAAACACCATATATTTT. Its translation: CASSKPQPTGTGVNGNTIYF.

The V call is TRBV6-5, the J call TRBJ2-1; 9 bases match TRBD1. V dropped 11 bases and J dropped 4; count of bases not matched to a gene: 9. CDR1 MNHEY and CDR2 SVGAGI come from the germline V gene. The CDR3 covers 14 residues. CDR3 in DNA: TGTGCCTGCACCGGGACAGGGCCTTACAATGAGCAGTTCTTC. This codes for CACTGTGPYNEQFF.

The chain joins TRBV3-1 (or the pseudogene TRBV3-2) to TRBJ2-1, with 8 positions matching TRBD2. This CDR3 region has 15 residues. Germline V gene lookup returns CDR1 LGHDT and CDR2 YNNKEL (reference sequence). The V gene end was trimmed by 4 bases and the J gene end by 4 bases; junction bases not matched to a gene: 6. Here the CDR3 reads CASSLGGAGYNEQFF. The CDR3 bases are TGTGCCAGCAGCCTCGGGGGGGCCGGTTACAATGAGCAGTTCTTC.